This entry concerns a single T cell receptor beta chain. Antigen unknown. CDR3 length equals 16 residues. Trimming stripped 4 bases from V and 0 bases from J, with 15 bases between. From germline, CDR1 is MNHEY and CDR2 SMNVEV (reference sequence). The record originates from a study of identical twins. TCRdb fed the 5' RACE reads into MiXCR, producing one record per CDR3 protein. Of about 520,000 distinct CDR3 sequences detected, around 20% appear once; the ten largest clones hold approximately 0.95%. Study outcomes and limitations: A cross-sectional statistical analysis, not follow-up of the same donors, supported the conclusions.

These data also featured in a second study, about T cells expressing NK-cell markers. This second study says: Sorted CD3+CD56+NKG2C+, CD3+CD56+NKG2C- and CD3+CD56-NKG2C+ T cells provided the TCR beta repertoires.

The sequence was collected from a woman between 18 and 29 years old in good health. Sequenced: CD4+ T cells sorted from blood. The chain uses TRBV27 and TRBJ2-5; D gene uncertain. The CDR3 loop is CASSSSVGRHQETQYF. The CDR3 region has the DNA TGTGCCAGCAGTTCCTCGGTGGGTCGACACCAAGAGACCCAGTACTTC.